This T cell receptor beta chain was obtained from a study of blood T cell repertoires in COVID-19. Looking at the study overall: Italy, Spain and the United States were the sources of the convalescent and acute COVID-19 samples. Sources were T cells, B-cell-depleted T cells, or PBMCs; the material itself was cDNA or gDNA.

Original processing methods: Estimation of nucleated cell counts relied on the amplification of reference gene primers. Measured with immunoSEQ multiplex PCR; TCRdb has only the in-frame clones, and not every one. The DNA gave D and trimming, while V, J and clone size come from that table. Here the sample spans about 99,000 clones, approximately 84% being singletons. The length of the CDR3 is 13 residues. Germline V gene sequence: CDR1 SNHLY, CDR2 FYNNEI. The germline V and J ends were trimmed by 8 bases and 6 bases, with 16 bases remaining between them. Many counts were recorded for this clone. Specimen: peripheral blood. This rearrangement joins TRBV2 to TRBJ2-5, with D perhaps matching TRBD2 (7 bases). This receptor was identified in a man aged 60 to 75 with acute or convalescent COVID-19. CDR3 loop: CASGGGTVQTQYF. As DNA, the CDR3 is TGTGCCAGCGGGGGGGGCACGGTGCAGACCCAGTACTTC.